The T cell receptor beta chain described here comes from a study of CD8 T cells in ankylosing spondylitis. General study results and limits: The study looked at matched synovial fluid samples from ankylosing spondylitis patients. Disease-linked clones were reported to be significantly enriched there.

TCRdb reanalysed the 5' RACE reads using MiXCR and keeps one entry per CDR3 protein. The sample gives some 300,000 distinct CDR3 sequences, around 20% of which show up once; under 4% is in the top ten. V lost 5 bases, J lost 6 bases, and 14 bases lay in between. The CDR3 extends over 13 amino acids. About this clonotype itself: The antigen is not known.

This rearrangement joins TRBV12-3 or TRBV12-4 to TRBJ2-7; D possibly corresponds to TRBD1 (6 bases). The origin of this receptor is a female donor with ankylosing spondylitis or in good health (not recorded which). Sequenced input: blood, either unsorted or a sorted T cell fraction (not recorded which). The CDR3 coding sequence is TGTGCCAGCAGTCAGGGGCCGAGGGGCGAGCAGTACTTC. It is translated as CASSQGPRGEQYF.